This T cell receptor (beta chain) was identified during a study of T-cell reconstitution after alpha-beta-depleted transplantation in children. General study points: Approximately two months post-transplant, alpha-beta T cells reportedly originated from several hundred expanded graft clones. TCRbeta diversity was high at day 60 in some patients (a result of surviving recipient T cells and thymic progenitors). It was newly produced T cells that mostly accounted for T-cell counts and diversity one year after transplant.

Turning to this clonotype: The antigen is unknown.

The CDR3 runs 15 residues. Germline V lookup: CDR1 SGHRS, CDR2 YFSETQ. Trimming removed 3 bases from V and 6 bases from J, with 19 bases in between. A TCRbeta library incorporating unique molecular identifiers was prepared. TCRdb itself ran the PCR reads through MiXCR, one entry per CDR3 protein. The data show roughly 200,000 distinct CDR3 sequences, roughly 8.3% seen once. The material sequenced was PBMCs, mostly from graft donor cells, taken 360 days after TCRalphabeta/CD19-depleted stem cell transplant. The sequence was obtained from a male patient aged 2-15 years who had a stem cell transplant for acute myeloid leukemia, so the T cells may come from the graft donor. The chain employs TRBV5-1 and TRBJ2-7, with a possible D match to TRBD1 (6 bases). In DNA form, the CDR3 reads TGCGCCAGCAGCTCCCGAGGGGACATCGACGGCGAGCAGTACTTC. The encoded protein is CASSSRGDIDGEQYF.